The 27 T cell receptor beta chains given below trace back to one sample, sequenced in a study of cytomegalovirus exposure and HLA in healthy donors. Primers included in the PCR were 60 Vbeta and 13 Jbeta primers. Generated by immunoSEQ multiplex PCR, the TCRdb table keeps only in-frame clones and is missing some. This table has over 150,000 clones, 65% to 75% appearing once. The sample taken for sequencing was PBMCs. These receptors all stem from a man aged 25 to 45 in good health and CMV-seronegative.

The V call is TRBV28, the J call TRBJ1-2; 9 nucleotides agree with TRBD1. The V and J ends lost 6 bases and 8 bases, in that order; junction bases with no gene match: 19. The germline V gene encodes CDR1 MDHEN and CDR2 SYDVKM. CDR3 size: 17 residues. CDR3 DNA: TGTGCCAGCAGCCTCCCCCGACAGGGGGGCACCTCGGGAGGCTACACCTTC. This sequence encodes CASSLPRQGGTSGGYTF.

This chain's CDR3 is CASSIKSGNTEAFF. The DNA for the CDR3 is TGTGCCAGCTCAATAAAATCCGGGAACACTGAAGCTTTCTTT. The V and J genes are TRBV18 and TRBJ1-1; D uncertain. V dropped 5 bases and J dropped 1 base, with 11 bases sitting between them. Germline V lookup: CDR1 KGHSH, CDR2 LQKENI. There are 14 residues in the CDR3. The full variable domain, completed using reference TRBV18 and TRBJ1-1, is NAGVMQNPRHLVRRRGQEARLRCSPMKGHSHVYWYRQLPEEGLKFMVYLQKENIIDESGMPKERFSAEFPKEGPSILRIQQVVRGDSAAYFCASSIKSGNTEAFFGQGTRLTVV.

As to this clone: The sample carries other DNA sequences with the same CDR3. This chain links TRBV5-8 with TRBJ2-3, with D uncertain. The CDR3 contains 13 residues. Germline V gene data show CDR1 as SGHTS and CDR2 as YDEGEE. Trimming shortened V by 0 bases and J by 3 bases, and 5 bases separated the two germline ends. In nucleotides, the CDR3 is TGTGCCAGCAGCTTGGCTTATACAGATACGCAGTATTTT. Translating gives CASSLAYTDTQYF.

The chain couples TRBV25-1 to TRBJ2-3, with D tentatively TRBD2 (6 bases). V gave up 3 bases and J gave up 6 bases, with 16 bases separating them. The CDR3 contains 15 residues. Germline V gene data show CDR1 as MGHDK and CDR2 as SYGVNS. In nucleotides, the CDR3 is TGTGCCAGCAGTGAGTTCGGGGGAGGCCGTGATACGCAGTATTTT. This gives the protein CASSEFGGGRDTQYF. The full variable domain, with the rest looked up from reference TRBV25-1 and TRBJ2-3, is EADIYQTPRYLVIGTGKKITLECSQTMGHDKMYWYQQDPGMELHLIHYSYGVNSTEKGDLSSESTVSRIRTEHFPLTLESARPSHTSQYLCASSEFGGGRDTQYFGPGTRLTVL.

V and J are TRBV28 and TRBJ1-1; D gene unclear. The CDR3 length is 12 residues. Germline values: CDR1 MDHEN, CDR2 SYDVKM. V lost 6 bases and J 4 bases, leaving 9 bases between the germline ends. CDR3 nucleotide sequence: TGTGCCAGCAGCCCCCCAATCACTGAAGCTTTCTTT. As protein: CASSPPITEAFF.

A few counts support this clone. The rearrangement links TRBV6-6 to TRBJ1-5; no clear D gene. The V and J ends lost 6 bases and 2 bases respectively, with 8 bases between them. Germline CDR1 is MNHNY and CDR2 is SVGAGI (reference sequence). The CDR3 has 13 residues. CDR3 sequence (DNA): TGTGCCAGCAGCCCCTTCGGCAATCAGCCCCAGCATTTT. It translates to CASSPFGNQPQHF.

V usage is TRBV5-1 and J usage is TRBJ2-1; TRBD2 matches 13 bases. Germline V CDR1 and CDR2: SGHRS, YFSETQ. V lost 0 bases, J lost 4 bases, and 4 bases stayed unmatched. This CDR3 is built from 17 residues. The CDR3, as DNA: TGCGCCAGCAGCTTGGGACTAGCGGGGGGAGGGTACAATGAGCAGTTCTTC. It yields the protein CASSLGLAGGGYNEQFF. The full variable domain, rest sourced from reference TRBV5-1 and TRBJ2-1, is KAGVTQTPRYLIKTRGQQVTLSCSPISGHRSVSWYQQTPGQGLQFLFEYFSETQRNKGNFPGRFSGRQFSNSRSEMNVSTLELGDSALYLCASSLGLAGGGYNEQFFGPGTRLTVL.

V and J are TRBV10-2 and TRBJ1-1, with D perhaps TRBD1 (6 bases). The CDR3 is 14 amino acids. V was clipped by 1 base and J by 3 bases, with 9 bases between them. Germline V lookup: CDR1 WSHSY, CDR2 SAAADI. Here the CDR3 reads CASSEFQGYTEAFF. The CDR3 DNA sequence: TGCGCCAGCAGTGAGTTTCAGGGGTACACTGAAGCTTTCTTT.

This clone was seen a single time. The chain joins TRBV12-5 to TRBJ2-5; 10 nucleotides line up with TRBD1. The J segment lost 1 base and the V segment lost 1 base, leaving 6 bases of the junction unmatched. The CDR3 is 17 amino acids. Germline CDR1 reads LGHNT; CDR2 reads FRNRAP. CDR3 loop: CASGLDVWTGGQETQYF. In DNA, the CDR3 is TGTGCTAGTGGTTTGGATGTGTGGACAGGGGGCCAAGAGACCCAGTACTTC. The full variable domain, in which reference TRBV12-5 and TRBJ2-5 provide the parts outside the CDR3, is DARVTQTPRHKVTEMGQEVTMRCQPILGHNTVFWYRQTMMQGLELLAYFRNRAPLDDSGMPKDRFSAEMPDATLATLKIQPSEPRDSAVYFCASGLDVWTGGQETQYFGPGTRLLVL.

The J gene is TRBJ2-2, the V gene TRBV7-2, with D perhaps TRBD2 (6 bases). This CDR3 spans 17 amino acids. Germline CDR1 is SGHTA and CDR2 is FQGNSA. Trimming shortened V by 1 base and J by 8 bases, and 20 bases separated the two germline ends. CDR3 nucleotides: TGTGCCAGCAGCTTAGACCCCCGGGCAGGGAGGATGGGGGAGCTGTTTTTT. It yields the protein CASSLDPRAGRMGELFF. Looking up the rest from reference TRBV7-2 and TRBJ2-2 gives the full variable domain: GAGVSQSPSNKVTEKGKDVELRCDPISGHTALYWYRQSLGQGLEFLIYFQGNSAPDKSGLPSDRFSAERTGGSVSTLTIQRTQQEDSAVYLCASSLDPRAGRMGELFFGEGSRLTVL.

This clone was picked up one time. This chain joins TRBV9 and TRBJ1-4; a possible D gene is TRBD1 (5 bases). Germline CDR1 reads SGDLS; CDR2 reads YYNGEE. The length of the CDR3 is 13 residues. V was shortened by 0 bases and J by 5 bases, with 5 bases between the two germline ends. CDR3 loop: CASSVEGNEKLFF. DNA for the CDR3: TGTGCCAGCAGCGTAGAGGGGAATGAAAAACTGTTTTTT.

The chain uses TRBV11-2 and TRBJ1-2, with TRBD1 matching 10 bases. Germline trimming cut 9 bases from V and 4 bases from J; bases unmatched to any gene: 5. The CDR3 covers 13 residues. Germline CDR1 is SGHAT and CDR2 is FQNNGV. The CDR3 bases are TGTGCCAGTGGGGGACAGGGGACCTATGGCTACACCTTC. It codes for CASGGQGTYGYTF.

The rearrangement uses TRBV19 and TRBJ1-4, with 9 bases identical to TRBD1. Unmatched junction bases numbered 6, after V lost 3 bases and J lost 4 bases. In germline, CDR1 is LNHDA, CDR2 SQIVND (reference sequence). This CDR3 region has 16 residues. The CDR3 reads CASSIRPTGGNEKLFF. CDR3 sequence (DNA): TGTGCCAGTAGTATCCGGCCGACAGGGGGTAATGAAAAACTGTTTTTT.

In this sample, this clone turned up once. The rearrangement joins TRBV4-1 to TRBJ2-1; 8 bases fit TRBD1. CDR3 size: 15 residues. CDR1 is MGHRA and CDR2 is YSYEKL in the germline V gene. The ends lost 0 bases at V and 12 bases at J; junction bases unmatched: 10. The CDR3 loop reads CASSQDLMTGARQFF. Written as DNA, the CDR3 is TGCGCCAGCAGCCAAGATCTAATGACAGGGGCAAGGCAGTTCTTC.

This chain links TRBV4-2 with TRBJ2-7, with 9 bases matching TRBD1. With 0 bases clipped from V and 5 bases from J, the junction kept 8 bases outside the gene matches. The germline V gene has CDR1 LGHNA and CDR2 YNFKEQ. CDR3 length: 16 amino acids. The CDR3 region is CASSQDPGTGTHEQYF. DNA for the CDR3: TGTGCCAGCAGCCAAGACCCCGGGACAGGGACCCACGAGCAGTACTTC.

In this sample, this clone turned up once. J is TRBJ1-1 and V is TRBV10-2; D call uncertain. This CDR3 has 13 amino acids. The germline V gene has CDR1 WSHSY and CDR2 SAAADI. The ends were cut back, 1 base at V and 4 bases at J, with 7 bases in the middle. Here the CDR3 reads CASSEFSGTEAFF. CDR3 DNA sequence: TGCGCCAGCAGTGAGTTTAGTGGCACTGAAGCTTTCTTT.

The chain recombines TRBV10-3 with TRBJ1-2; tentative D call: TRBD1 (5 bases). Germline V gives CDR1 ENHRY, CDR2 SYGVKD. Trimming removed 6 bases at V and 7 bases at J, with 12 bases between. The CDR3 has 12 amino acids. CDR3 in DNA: TGTGCCATCAGCTCGGACACGAGTGGCTACACCTTC. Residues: CAISSDTSGYTF.

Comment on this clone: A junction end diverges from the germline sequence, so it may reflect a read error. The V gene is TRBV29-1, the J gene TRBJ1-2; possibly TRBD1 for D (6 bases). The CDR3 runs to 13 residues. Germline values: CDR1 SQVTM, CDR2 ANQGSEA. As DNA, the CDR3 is TGCAGCGTTGAAGATCCAGGGGACTATGGCTACCCCTTC. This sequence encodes CSVEDPGDYGYPF.

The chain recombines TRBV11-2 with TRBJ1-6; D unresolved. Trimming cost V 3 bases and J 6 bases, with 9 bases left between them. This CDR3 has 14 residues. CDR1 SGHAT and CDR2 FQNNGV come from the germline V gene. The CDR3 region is CASSFEGTNSPLHF. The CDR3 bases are TGTGCCAGCAGCTTTGAGGGAACTAATTCACCCCTCCACTTT.

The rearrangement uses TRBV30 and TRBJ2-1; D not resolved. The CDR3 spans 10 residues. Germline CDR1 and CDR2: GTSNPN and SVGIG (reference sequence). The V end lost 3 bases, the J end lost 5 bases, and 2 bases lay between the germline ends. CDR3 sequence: CAWSNNEQFF. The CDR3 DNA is TGTGCCTGGAGCAACAATGAGCAGTTCTTC.

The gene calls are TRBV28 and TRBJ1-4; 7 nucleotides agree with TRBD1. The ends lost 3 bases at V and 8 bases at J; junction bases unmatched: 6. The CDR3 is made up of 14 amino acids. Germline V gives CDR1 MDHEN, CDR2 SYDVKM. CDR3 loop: CASSFRQGGEKLFF. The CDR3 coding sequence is TGTGCCAGCAGTTTTCGGCAGGGGGGCGAAAAACTGTTTTTT.

DNA for the CDR3: TGTGCCAGCAGTACCTCGGGACTTCGAACCTACGAGCAGTACTTC. This sequence encodes CASSTSGLRTYEQYF. This chain links TRBV6-5 with TRBJ2-7, with D perhaps TRBD2 (6 bases). This CDR3 is built from 15 residues. Germline CDR1 and CDR2: MNHEY and SVGAGI. V was cut by 5 bases and J by 2 bases, with 16 bases left in between.

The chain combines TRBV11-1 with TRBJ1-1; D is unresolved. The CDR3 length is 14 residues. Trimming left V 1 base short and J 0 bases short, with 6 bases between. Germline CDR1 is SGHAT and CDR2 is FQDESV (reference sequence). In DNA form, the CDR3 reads TGTGCCAGCAGCTTAGATACAGTGAACACTGAAGCTTTCTTT. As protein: CASSLDTVNTEAFF.

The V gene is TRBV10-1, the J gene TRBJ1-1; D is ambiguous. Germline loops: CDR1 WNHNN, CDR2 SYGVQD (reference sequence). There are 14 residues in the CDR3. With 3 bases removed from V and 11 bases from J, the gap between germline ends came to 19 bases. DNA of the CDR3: TGCGCCAGCAGTGAATGCAACATGTCTTGCCCGGCTTTCTTT. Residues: CASSECNMSCPAFF.

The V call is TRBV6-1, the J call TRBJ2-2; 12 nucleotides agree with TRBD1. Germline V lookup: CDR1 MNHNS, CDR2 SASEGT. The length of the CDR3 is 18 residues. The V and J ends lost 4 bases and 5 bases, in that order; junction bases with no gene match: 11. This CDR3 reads CASSAIPGQGAITGELFF. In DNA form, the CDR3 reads TGTGCCAGCAGTGCCATACCGGGACAGGGGGCAATAACCGGGGAGCTGTTTTTT.

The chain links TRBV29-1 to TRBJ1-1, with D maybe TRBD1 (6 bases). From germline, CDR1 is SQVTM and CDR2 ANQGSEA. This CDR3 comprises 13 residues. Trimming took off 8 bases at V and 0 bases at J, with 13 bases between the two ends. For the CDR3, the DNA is TGCAGCACCCAAACAGGGATGAACACTGAAGCTTTCTTT. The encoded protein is CSTQTGMNTEAFF.

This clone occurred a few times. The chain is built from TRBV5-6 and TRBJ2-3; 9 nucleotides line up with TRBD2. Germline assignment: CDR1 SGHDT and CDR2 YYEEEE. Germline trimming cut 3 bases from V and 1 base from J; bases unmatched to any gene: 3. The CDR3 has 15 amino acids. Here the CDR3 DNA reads TGTGCCAGCAGCTACATAGCGGGGGGCACAGATACGCAGTATTTT. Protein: CASSYIAGGTDTQYF.